This TCR beta chain stems from a study of response to subunit inactivated influenza vaccine. Study-wide results and caveats: There was a suggestion from the authors that each seasonal influenza vaccination recruits few new T cells.

This clonotype has only a few counts. Its antigen is undetermined. TCRdb re-analysed the RT-PCR reads in MiXCR, keeping a single row per CDR3 protein. The sample lists more than 400,000 distinct CDR3 sequences, 11% occurring once. Germline CDR1 is SQVTM and CDR2 is ANQGSEA. V lost 6 bases, J lost 3 bases, and 9 bases stayed unmatched. The CDR3 runs to 14 residues. The clonotype was recovered from a man in his forties or fifties who received an inactivated influenza vaccine. J is TRBJ2-7 and V is TRBV29-1; 9 bases agree with TRBD1. The specimen comprised PBMCs from blood, sampled more than 35 days after vaccination. The CDR3 spells CSVFSGTGNYEQYF. CDR3 DNA: TGCAGCGTATTTTCCGGGACAGGGAACTACGAGCAGTACTTC.